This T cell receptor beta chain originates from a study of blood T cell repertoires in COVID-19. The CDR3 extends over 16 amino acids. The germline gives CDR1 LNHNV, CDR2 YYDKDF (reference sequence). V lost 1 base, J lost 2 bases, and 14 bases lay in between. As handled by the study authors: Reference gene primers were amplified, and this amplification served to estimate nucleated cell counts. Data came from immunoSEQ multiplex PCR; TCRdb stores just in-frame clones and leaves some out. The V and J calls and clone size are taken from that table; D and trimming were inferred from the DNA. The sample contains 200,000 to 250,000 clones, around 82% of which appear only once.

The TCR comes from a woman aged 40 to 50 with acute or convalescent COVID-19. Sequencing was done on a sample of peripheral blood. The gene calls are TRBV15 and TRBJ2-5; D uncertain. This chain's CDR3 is CATSRALTPGQETQYF. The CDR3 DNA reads TGTGCCACCAGCAGAGCTTTGACTCCCGGACAAGAGACCCAGTACTTC.